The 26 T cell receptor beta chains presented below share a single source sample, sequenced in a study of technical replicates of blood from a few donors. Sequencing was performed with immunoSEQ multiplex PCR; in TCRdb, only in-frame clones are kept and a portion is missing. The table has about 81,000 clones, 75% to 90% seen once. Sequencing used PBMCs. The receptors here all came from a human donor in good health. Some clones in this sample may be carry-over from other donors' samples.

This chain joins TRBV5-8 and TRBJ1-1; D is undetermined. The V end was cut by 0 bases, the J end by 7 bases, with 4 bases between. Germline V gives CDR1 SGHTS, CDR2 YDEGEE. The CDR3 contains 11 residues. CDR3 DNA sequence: TGTGCCAGCAGCTTGGTATTTGAAGCTTTCTTT. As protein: CASSLVFEAFF.

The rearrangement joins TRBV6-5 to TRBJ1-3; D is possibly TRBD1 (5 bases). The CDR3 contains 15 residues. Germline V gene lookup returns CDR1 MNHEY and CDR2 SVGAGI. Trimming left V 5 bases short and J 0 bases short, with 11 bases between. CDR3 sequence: CASSVWGGSGNTIYF. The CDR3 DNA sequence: TGTGCCAGCAGTGTCTGGGGGGGCTCTGGAAACACCATATATTTT.

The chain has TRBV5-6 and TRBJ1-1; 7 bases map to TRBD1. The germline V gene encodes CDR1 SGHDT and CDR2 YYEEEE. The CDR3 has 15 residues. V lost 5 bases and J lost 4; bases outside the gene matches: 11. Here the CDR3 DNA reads TGTGCCAGCAGTATCCCCTGGGACAGTGGCACTGAAGCTTTCTTT. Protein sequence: CASSIPWDSGTEAFF. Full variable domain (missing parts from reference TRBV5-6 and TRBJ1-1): DAGVTQSPTHLIKTRGQQVTLRCSPKSGHDTVSWYQQALGQGPQFIFQYYEEEERQRGNFPDRFSGHQFPNYSSELNVNALLLGDSALYLCASSIPWDSGTEAFFGQGTRLTVV.

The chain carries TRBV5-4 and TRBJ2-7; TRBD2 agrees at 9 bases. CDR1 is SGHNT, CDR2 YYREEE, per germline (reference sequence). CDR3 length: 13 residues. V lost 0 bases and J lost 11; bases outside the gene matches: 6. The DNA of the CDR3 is TGTGCCAGCAGCTTGGACGTAGCGGGAGAGGAGTACTTC. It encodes CASSLDVAGEEYF.

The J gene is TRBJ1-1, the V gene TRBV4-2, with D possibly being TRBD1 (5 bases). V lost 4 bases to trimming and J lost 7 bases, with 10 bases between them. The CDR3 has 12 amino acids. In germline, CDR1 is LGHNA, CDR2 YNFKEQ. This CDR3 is CASSPRADEAFF. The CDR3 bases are TGTGCCAGCAGCCCCAGGGCGGATGAAGCTTTCTTT.

This CDR3 reads CASSQTGAGAETQYF. The CDR3 DNA reads as TGCGCCAGCAGCCAGACAGGGGCGGGGGCGGAGACCCAGTACTTC. The chain uses TRBV5-1 and TRBJ2-5, with D tentatively TRBD1 (8 bases). Looked up from germline, CDR1 is SGHRS and CDR2 is YFSETQ. V lost 4 bases to trimming and J lost 5 bases, with 18 bases between them. The CDR3 loop spans 15 amino acids.

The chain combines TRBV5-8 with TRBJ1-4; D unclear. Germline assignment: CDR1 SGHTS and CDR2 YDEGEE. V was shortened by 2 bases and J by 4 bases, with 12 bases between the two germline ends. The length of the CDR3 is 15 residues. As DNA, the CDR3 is TGTGCCAGCAGCTTTGGTGGGCGCCTTAATGAAAAACTGTTTTTT. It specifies CASSFGGRLNEKLFF.

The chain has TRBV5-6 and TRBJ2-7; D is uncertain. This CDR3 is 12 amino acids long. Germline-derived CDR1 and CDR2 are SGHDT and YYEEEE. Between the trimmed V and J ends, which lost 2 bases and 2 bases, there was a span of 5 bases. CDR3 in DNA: TGTGCCAGCAGCTTTGGGCCCTACGAGCAGTACTTC. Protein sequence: CASSFGPYEQYF.

The CDR3 DNA is TGTGCCAGCAGCGCGCGGACAAATCAGCCCCAGCATTTT. It codes for CASSARTNQPQHF. V gene TRBV9 combines with J gene TRBJ1-5; the D gene is possibly TRBD1 (5 bases). Looked up from germline, CDR1 is SGDLS and CDR2 is YYNGEE. The CDR3 has 13 amino acids. V lost 3 bases to trimming and J lost 4 bases, with 8 bases between them.

This CDR3 is CASSFLAGRHEQYF. The CDR3, as DNA: TGTGCCAGCAGTTTTCTAGCGGGGCGGCACGAGCAGTACTTC. The rearrangement uses TRBV28 and TRBJ2-7; 9 bases map to TRBD2. The junction had 5 bases not matched to a gene; V was cut back by 3 bases and J by 5 bases. The CDR3 is made up of 14 amino acids. Germline V gene data show CDR1 as MDHEN and CDR2 as SYDVKM.

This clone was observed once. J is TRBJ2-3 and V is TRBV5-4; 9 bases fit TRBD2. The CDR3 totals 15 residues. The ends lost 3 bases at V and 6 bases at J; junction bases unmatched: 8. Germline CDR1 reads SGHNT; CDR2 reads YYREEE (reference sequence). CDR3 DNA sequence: TGTGCCAGCAGCTCTTTAAGCGGGGGGTCCGATACGCAGTATTTT. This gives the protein CASSSLSGGSDTQYF.

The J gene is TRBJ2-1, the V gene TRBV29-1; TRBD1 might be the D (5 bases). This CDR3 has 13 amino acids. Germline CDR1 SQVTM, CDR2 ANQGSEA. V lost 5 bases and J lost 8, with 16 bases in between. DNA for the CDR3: TGCAGCGTTAGGGGCTGGCGAGACCATGAGCAGTTCTTC. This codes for CSVRGWRDHEQFF.

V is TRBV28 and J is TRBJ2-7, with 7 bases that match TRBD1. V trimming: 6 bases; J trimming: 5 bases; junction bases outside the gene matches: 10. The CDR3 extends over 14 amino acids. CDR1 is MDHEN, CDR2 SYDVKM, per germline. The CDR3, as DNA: TGTGCCAGCAGACCTCGACAGGGTTCCCACGAGCAGTACTTC. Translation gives CASRPRQGSHEQYF. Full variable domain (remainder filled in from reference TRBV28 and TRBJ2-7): DVKVTQSSRYLVKRTGEKVFLECVQDMDHENMFWYRQDPGLGLRLIYFSYDVKMKEKGDIPEGYSVSREKKERFSLILESASTNQTSMYLCASRPRQGSHEQYFGPGTRLTVT.

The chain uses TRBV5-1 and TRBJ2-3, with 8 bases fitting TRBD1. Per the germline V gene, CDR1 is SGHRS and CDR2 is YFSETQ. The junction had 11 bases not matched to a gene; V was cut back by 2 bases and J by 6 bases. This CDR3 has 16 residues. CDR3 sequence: CASSFSDRAHGDTQYF. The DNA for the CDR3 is TGCGCCAGCAGCTTCTCGGACAGGGCCCATGGGGATACGCAGTATTTT.

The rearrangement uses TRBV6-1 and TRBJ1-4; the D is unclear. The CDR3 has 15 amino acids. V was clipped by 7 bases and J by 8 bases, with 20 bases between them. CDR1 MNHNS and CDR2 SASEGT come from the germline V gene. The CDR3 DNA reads TGTGCCAGCAACCACAAGAGGGAGGAGTTGGAAAAACTGTTTTTT. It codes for CASNHKREELEKLFF.

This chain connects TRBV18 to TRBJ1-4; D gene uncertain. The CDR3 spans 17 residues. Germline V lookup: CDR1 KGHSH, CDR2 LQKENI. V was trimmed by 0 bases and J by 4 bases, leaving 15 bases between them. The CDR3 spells CASSPPSPQAGNEKLFF. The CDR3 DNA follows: TGTGCCAGCTCACCACCGAGCCCCCAGGCCGGTAATGAAAAACTGTTTTTT.

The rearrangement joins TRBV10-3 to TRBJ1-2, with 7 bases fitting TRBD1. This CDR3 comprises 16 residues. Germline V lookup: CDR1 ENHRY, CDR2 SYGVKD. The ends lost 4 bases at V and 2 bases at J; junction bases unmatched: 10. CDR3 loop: CAISGGTTGLNYGYTF. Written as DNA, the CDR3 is TGTGCCATCAGTGGGGGTACGACAGGGTTGAACTATGGCTACACCTTC.

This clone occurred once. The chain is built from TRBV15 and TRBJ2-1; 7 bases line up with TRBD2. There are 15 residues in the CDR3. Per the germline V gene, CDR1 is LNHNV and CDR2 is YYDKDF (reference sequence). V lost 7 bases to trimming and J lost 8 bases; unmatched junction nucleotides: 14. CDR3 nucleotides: TGTGCCACCACCCCGGTGGGCGGGAGTTCCCATGAGCAGTTCTTC. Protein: CATTPVGGSSHEQFF.

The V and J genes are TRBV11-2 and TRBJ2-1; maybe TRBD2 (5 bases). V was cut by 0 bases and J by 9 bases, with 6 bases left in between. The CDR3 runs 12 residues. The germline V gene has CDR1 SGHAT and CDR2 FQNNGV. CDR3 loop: CASSLDRGEQFF. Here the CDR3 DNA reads TGTGCCAGCAGCTTAGATCGGGGTGAGCAGTTCTTC.

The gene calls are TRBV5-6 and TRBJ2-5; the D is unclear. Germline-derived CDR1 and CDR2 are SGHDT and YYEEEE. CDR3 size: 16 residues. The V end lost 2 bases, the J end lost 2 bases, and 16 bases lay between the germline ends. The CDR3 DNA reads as TGTGCCAGCAGCTTCAGGTCCATAAACCTTCAAGAGACCCAGTACTTC. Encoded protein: CASSFRSINLQETQYF.

The CDR3 here is CASSLGTTGDEQYF. The CDR3 coding sequence is TGTGCCAGCAGCTTAGGAACCACAGGCGACGAGCAGTACTTC. This sequence joins TRBV7-9 and TRBJ2-7, with D maybe TRBD1 (5 bases). V lost 1 base, J lost 5 bases, and 12 bases lay in between. Germline CDR1 reads SEHNR; CDR2 reads FQNEAQ (reference sequence). CDR3 size: 14 residues.

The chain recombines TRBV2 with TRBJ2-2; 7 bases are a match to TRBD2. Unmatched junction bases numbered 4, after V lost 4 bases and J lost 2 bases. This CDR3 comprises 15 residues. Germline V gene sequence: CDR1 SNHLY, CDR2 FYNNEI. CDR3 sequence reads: CASSARTSNTGELFF. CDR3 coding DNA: TGTGCCAGCAGTGCCAGGACTAGTAACACCGGGGAGCTGTTTTTT.

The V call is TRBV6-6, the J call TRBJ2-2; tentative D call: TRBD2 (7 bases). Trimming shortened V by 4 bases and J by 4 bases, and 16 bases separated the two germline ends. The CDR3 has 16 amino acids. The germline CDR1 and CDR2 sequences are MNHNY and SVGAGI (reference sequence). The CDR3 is CASSLGGGLSTGELFF. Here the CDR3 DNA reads TGTGCCAGCAGTTTGGGGGGGGGCCTTTCCACCGGGGAGCTGTTTTTT.

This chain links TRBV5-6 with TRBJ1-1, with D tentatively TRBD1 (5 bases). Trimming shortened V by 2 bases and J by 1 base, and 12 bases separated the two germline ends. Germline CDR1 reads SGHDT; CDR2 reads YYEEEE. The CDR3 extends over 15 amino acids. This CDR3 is CASSFFQGGNTEAFF. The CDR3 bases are TGTGCCAGCAGCTTCTTCCAGGGTGGGAACACTGAAGCTTTCTTT. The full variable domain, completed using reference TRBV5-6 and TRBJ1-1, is DAGVTQSPTHLIKTRGQQVTLRCSPKSGHDTVSWYQQALGQGPQFIFQYYEEEERQRGNFPDRFSGHQFPNYSSELNVNALLLGDSALYLCASSFFQGGNTEAFFGQGTRLTVV.

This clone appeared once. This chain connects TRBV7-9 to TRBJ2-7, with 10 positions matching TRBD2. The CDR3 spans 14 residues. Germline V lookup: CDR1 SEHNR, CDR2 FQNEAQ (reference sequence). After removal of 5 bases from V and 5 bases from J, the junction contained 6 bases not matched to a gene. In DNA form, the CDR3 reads TGTGCCAGCAGCAATCAGCGGGGGGGCCACGAGCAGTACTTC. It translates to CASSNQRGGHEQYF. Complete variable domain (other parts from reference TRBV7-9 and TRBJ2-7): DTGVSQNPRHKITKRGQNVTFRCDPISEHNRLYWYRQTLGQGPEFLTYFQNEAQLEKSRLLSDRFSAERPKGSFSTLEIQRTEQGDSAMYLCASSNQRGGHEQYFGPGTRLTVT.

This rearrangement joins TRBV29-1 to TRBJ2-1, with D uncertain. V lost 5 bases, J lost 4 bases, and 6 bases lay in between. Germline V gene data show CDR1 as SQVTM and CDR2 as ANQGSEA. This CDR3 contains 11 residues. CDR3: CSVLQYNEQFF. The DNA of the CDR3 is TGCAGCGTTTTACAGTACAATGAGCAGTTCTTC.